This TCR beta chain comes out of a study of CXCR3-negative and CXCR3-positive naive CD8 T cells. Study outcomes and limitations: More hydrophobic TRB CDR3s were found in CXCR3-positive naive cells than in CXCR3-negative naive cells.

The study made its TRB cDNA libraries by 5' RACE, adding UMI labels. Reanalyzing the 5' RACE reads, TCRdb keeps one entry per CDR3 protein, without DNA. This table lists 84,000 or so distinct CDR3 sequences. On this clonotype itself: Its antigen is not known.

Per CD8+ T cell subset, triplicate sorts of some 300,000 cells each were done. What was sequenced was naive CXCR3+ CD8+ T cells from blood. Subset denoted: CD45RO-CCR7+CD27+CD95- naive CD8+ T cells expressing CXCR3 (TNR3+). The TCR originated in a human donor in good health. Some clones in this sample may be carry-over from other donors' samples.

CDR3 sequence: CASSEWGTSGTEAFF. The chain has TRBV25-1 and TRBJ1-1; TCRdb's D call of TRBD1 is untestable without DNA. Germline CDR1 and CDR2: MGHDK and SYGVNS. CDR3 length equals 15 residues. Looking up the rest from reference TRBV25-1 and TRBJ1-1 gives the full variable domain: EADIYQTPRYLVIGTGKKITLECSQTMGHDKMYWYQQDPGMELHLIHYSYGVNSTEKGDLSSESTVSRIRTEHFPLTLESARPSHTSQYLCASSEWGTSGTEAFFGQGTRLTVV.